The rows below give T cell receptor beta chains drawn from one sample of a study of control samples from healthy donors and cancer patients. Data came from immunoSEQ multiplex PCR; TCRdb stores just in-frame clones and leaves some out. The data contain about 130,000 clones, about 95% of them singletons. The sample was blood. These receptors were obtained from a man younger than 40 in good health. Both conserved end residues are part of each CDR3. Fields, in order: clone size, J gene, V gene, D gene, CDR3 DNA, CDR3 protein. D genes are given only for firm matches. Only part of the rows carry a size: once, few, many, or a class if the clone is expanded.

NA,TRBJ2-5,TRBV2,NA,TGTGCCAGCAGTGGGGGGCCGTTGGAGACCCAGTACTTC,CASSGGPLETQYF
NA,TRBJ2-3,TRBV6-2/TRBV6-3,NA,TGTGCCAGCAGTCCCCTCGGGACTGAACGCACAGATACGCAGTATTTT,CASSPLGTERTDTQYF
NA,TRBJ1-5,TRBV19,NA,TGTGCCAGTAGTATAGAGGAGGGACGGTTAATCTATCAGCCCCAGCATTTT,CASSIEEGRLIYQPQHF
NA,TRBJ2-1,TRBV29-1,TRBD2,TGCAGCGTCCGGACTAGCGGGGGCTACAATGAGCAGTTCTTC,CSVRTSGGYNEQFF
NA,TRBJ2-7,TRBV4-1,TRBD1,TGCGCCAGCAGCCAAGTTCGACAGGGCACCTACGAGCAGTACTTC,CASSQVRQGTYEQYF
NA,TRBJ2-7,TRBV7-2,NA,TGTGCCAGCAGCTTAGAAGGCAGTCTCTACGAGCAGTACTTC,CASSLEGSLYEQYF
NA,TRBJ1-2,TRBV19,TRBD1,TGTGCCAGTAACCCCAGGCAGGGGGTTCATGGCTACACCTTC,CASNPRQGVHGYTF
once,TRBJ1-1,TRBV6-1,NA,TGTGCCAGCAGTGAAAGCCTGGTCCGCACTGAAGCTTTCTTT,CASSESLVRTEAFF
NA,TRBJ2-1,TRBV9,TRBD1,TGTGCCAGCAGCGCAGACAGGGCGTCCTACAATGAGCAGTTCTTC,CASSADRASYNEQFF
NA,TRBJ1-1,TRBV12-3/TRBV12-4,TRBD1,TGTGCCAGCAGACTAGGGGGACAGGAAGCTTTCTTT,CASRLGGQEAFF
NA,TRBJ1-1,TRBV9,NA,TGTGCCAGCAGCGTCACCCCGAACACTGAAGCTTTCTTT,CASSVTPNTEAFF
NA,TRBJ1-5,TRBV19,TRBD1,TGTGCCAGTAGTCCCACGACAGGGCAGAACAATCAGCCCCAGCATTTT,CASSPTTGQNNQPQHF
NA,TRBJ2-1,TRBV15,NA,TGTGCCACCAGTGGGTTTGTAACCGAGCAGTTCTTC,CATSGFVTEQFF
NA,TRBJ1-2,TRBV7-9,NA,TGTGCCAGCAGCTTAGCTGCACTGGGCAGCACTAACTATGGCTACACCTTC,CASSLAALGSTNYGYTF
NA,TRBJ2-3,TRBV4-3,TRBD2,TGCGCCAGCAGCCAAGATCATCAGCGGGGGGGCACAGATACGCAGTATTTT,CASSQDHQRGGTDTQYF
NA,TRBJ2-7,TRBV19,TRBD1,TGTGCCAGTAGTTCCCAGGGGGCCCAAGCCTACGAGCAGTACTTC,CASSSQGAQAYEQYF
NA,TRBJ1-3,TRBV6-1,TRBD1,TGTGCCAGCAGTGCTCCGGGACAGGGGCCCTCTGGAAACACCATATATTTT,CASSAPGQGPSGNTIYF
once,TRBJ2-7,TRBV4-1,TRBD1,TGCGCCAGCAGTTGGGACAGGGAGTCTGGAGAGCAGTACTTC,CASSWDRESGEQYF
NA,TRBJ1-1,TRBV5-1,TRBD1,TGCGCCAGCAGCGACACTACAGGGGTGAAAACTGAAGCTTTCTTT,CASSDTTGVKTEAFF
NA,TRBJ1-1,TRBV27,NA,TGTGCCAGCAGTTTTACGTTCGACACTGAAGCTTTCTTT,CASSFTFDTEAFF
NA,TRBJ1-2,TRBV6-5,TRBD1,TGTGCCAGCAGTTTTTCAGGACAGGCGGGATACACCTTC,CASSFSGQAGYTF
NA,TRBJ2-7,TRBV6-5,NA,TGTGCCAGTAATGAGGTCTCGGGGGAGCAGTACTTC,CASNEVSGEQYF
once,TRBJ2-3,TRBV5-1,TRBD1,TGCGCCAGCAGCTCGGGACAGGGAGGGATAGATACGCAGTATTTT,CASSSGQGGIDTQYF
NA,TRBJ2-2,TRBV4-3,NA,TGCGCCAGCAGCCAAGCGATGACTAGTTTTGATACCACCGGGGAGCTGTTTTTT,CASSQAMTSFDTTGELFF
NA,TRBJ1-5,TRBV30,TRBD1,TGTGCCTGGAGTATAGGACAGGGGGTACCTAGCAATCAGCCCCAGCATTTT,CAWSIGQGVPSNQPQHF
NA,TRBJ2-1,TRBV30,TRBD2,TGTGCCTGGACCCCGGGGGGCAATGAGCAGTTCTTC,CAWTPGGNEQFF
NA,TRBJ1-1,TRBV29-1,NA,TGCAGCGCCTTTCCAGGGGACACGAACACTGAAGCTTTCTTT,CSAFPGDTNTEAFF
NA,TRBJ1-6,TRBV19,NA,TGTGCCAGTAGTATAGGGTCAACCCATAATTCACCCCTCCACTTT,CASSIGSTHNSPLHF
NA,TRBJ2-5,TRBV20-1,TRBD1,TGCAGTGCTAGTCCGGGACAGGTCCTAGAGACCCAGTACTTC,CSASPGQVLETQYF
NA,TRBJ1-5,TRBV18,NA,TGTGCCAGCTCTCCGATCGATAGGGATGACGGTCAGCCCCAGCATTTT,CASSPIDRDDGQPQHF
NA,TRBJ2-7,TRBV11-2,TRBD1,TGTGCCAGCAGCTTCGGGACAGGAACCTACGAGCAGTACTTC,CASSFGTGTYEQYF
NA,TRBJ2-3,TRBV7-8,NA,TGTGCCAGCAGCTTAGGGGTAGGCACCGATACGCAGTATTTT,CASSLGVGTDTQYF
NA,TRBJ2-2,TRBV5-1,NA,TGCGCCAGCAGCTCCGACCGGAGTGGAACCGGGGAGCTGTTTTTT,CASSSDRSGTGELFF
NA,TRBJ2-2,TRBV19,NA,TGTGCCAGTAGTATAGAAGGGGGCACCGGGGAGCTGTTTTTT,CASSIEGGTGELFF
NA,TRBJ1-2,TRBV4-3,TRBD1,TGCGCCAGCAGCTACCGGGACAGCTATGGCTACACCTTC,CASSYRDSYGYTF
once,TRBJ2-7,TRBV6-5,TRBD2,TGTGCCAGCAGTACCCTAGCGGGGGGGAGCTACGAGCAGTACTTC,CASSTLAGGSYEQYF